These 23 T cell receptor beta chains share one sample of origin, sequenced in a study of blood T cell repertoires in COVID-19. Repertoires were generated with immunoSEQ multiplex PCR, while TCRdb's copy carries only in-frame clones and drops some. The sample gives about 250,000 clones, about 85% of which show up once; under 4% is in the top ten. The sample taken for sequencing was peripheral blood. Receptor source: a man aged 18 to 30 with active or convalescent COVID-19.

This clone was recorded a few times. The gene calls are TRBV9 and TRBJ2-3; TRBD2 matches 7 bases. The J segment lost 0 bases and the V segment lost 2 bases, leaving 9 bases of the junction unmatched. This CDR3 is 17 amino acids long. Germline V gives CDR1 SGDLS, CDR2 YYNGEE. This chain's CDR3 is CASSVERSGASTDTQYF. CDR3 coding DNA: TGTGCCAGCAGCGTGGAGAGAAGCGGGGCTAGCACAGATACGCAGTATTTT.

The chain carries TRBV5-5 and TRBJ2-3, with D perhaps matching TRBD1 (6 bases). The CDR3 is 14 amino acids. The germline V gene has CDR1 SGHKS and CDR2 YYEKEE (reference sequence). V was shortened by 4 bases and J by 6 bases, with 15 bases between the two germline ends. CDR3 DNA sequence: TGTGCCAGCAGCCCTATGGCAGGGGCCGATACGCAGTATTTT. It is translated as CASSPMAGADTQYF. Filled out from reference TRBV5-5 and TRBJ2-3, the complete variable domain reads DAGVTQSPTHLIKTRGQQVTLRCSPISGHKSVSWYQQVLGQGPQFIFQYYEKEERGRGNFPDRFSARQFPNYSSELNVNALLLGDSALYLCASSPMAGADTQYFGPGTRLTVL.

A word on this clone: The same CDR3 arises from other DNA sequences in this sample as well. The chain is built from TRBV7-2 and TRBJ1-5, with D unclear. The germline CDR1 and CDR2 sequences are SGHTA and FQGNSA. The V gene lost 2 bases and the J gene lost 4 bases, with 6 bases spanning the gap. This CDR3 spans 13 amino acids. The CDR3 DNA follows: TGTGCCAGCAGCTTACGAGGTAATCAGCCCCAGCATTTT. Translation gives CASSLRGNQPQHF.

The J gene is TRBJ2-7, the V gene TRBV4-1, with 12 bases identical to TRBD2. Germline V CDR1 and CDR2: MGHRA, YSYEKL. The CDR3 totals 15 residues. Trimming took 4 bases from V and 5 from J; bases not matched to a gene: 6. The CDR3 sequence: CASSPLAGGLDEQYF. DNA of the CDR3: TGCGCCAGCAGCCCTCTAGCGGGGGGGCTGGACGAGCAGTACTTC.

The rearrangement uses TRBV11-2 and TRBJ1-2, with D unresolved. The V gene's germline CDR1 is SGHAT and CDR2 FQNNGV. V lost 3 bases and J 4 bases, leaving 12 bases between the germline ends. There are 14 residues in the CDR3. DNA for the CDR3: TGTGCCAGCAGCTTCCAACCCCCCAGCTATGGCTACACCTTC. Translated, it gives CASSFQPPSYGYTF.

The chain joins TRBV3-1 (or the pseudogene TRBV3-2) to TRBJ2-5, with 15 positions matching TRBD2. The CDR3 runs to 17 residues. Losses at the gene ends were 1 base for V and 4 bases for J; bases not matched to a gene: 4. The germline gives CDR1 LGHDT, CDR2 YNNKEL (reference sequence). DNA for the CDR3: TGTGCCAGCAGCCAAGGGACTAGCGGGAGGGCTGGAGAGACCCAGTACTTC. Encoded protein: CASSQGTSGRAGETQYF.

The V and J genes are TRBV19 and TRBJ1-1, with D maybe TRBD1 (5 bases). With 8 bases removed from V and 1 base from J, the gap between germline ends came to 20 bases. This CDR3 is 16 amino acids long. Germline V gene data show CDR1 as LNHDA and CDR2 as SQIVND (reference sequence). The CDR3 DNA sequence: TGTGCCAGTCGTGCGTGGGAGGGGAACCCGAACACTGAAGCTTTCTTT. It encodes CASRAWEGNPNTEAFF.

CDR3 DNA sequence: TGTGCCACCTTGGGGGCCGACTATGGCTACACCTTC. Translation: CATLGADYGYTF. This chain uses TRBV15 with TRBJ1-2; perhaps TRBD1 as D (6 bases). This CDR3 contains 12 residues. V was shortened by 8 bases and J by 3 bases, with 10 bases between the two germline ends. Per the germline V gene, CDR1 is LNHNV and CDR2 is YYDKDF (reference sequence).

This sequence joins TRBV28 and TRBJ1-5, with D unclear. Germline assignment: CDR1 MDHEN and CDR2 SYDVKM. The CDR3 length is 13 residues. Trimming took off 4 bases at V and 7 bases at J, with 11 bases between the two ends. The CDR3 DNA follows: TGTGCCAGCAGTTCTAAGGGAGGCCAGCCCCAGCATTTT. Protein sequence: CASSSKGGQPQHF.

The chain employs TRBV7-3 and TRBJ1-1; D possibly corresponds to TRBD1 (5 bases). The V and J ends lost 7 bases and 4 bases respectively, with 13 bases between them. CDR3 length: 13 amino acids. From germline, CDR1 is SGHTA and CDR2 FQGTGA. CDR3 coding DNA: TGTGCCAGCAATCAGGGATCCGCCACTGAAGCTTTCTTT. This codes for CASNQGSATEAFF. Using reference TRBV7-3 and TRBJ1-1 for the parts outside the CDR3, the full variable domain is GAGVSQTPSNKVTEKGKYVELRCDPISGHTALYWYRQSLGQGPEFLIYFQGTGAADDSGLPNDRFFAVRPEGSVSTLKIQRTERGDSAVYLCASNQGSATEAFFGQGTRLTVV.

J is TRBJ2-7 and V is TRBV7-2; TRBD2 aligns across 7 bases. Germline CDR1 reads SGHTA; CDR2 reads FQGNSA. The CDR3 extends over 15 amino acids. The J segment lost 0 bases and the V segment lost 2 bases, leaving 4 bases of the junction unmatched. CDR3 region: CASSLRRESSYEQYF. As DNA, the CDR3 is TGTGCCAGCAGCTTAAGGCGGGAGAGCTCCTACGAGCAGTACTTC.

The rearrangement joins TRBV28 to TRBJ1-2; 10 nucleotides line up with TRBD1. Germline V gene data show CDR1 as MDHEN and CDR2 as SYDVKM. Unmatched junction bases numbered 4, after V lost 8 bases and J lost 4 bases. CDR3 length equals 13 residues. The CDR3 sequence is CASFGQGGYGYTF. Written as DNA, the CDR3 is TGTGCCAGCTTCGGACAGGGGGGCTATGGCTACACCTTC.

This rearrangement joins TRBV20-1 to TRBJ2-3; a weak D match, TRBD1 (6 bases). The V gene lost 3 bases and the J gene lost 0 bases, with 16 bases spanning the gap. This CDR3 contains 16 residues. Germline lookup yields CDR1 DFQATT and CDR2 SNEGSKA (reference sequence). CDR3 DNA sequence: TGCAGTGCTAGTTCACCGGGACAAGCTAGCACAGATACGCAGTATTTT. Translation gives CSASSPGQASTDTQYF.

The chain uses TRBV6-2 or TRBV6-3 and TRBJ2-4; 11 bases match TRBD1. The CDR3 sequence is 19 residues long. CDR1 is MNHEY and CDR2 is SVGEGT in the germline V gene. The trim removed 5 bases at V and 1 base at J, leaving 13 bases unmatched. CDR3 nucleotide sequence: TGTGCCAGCAGTCGCTACAGGACAGGGGGCGACCCCGCCAAAAACATTCAGTACTTC. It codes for CASSRYRTGGDPAKNIQYF.

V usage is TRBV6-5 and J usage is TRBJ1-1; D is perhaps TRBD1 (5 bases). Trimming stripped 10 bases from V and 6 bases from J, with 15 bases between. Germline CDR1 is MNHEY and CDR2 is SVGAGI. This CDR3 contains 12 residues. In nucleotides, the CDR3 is TGTGCCATCGCAGGGCACAACGCTGAAGCTTTCTTT. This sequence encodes CAIAGHNAEAFF.

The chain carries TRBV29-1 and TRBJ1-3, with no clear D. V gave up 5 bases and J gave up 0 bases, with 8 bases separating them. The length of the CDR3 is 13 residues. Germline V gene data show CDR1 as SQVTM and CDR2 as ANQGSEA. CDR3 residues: CSVLENSGNTIYF. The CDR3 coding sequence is TGCAGCGTTCTAGAAAACTCTGGAAACACCATATATTTT.

CDR3: CASRVDSVNQPQHF. The CDR3, as DNA: TGTGCCAGCAGGGTGGACAGTGTCAATCAGCCCCAGCATTTT. This chain uses TRBV2 with TRBJ1-5, with D possibly matching TRBD1 (6 bases). Germline CDR1 is SNHLY and CDR2 is FYNNEI. Trimming removed 6 bases from V and 3 bases from J, with 12 bases in between. The length of the CDR3 is 14 residues. The full variable domain, rest sourced from reference TRBV2 and TRBJ1-5, is EPEVTQTPSHQVTQMGQEVILRCVPISNHLYFYWYRQILGQKVEFLVSFYNNEISEKSEIFDDQFSVERPDGSNFTLKIRSTKLEDSAMYFCASRVDSVNQPQHFGDGTRLSIL.

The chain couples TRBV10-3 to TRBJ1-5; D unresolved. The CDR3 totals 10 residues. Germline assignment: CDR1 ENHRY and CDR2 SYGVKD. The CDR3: CTWGGQPQHF. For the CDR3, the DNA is TGTACCTGGGGAGGTCAGCCCCAGCATTTT.

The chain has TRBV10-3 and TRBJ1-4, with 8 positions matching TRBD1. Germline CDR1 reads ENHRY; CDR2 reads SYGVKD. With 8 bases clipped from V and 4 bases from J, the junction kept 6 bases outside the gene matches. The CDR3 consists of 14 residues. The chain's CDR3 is CAIGAGGGNEKLFF. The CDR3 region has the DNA TGTGCCATCGGAGCAGGGGGCGGTAATGAAAAACTGTTTTTT.

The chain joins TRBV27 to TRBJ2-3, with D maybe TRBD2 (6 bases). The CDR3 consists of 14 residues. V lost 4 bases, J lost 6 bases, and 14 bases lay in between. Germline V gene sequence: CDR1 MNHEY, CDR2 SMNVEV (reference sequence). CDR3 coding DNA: TGTGCCAGCAGTTCACCCCGGACTATTGATACGCAGTATTTT. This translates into CASSSPRTIDTQYF.

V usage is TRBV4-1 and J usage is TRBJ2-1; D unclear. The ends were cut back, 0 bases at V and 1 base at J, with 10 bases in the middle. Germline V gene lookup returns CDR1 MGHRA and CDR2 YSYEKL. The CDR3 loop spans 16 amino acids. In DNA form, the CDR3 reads TGCGCCAGCAGCCAAGAACCAGGCCCTTCCTACAATGAGCAGTTCTTC. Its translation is CASSQEPGPSYNEQFF.

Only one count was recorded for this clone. The CDR3 bases are TGTGCCAGTAAACTCCCGGGACAGGGACTCGGGAGCGAAGCTTTCTTT. Encoded protein: CASKLPGQGLGSEAFF. V and J are TRBV19 and TRBJ1-1; TRBD1 matches at 9 bases. Germline CDR1 and CDR2: LNHDA and SQIVND (reference sequence). Trimming cost V 7 bases and J 8 bases; bases outside gene matches: 17. The CDR3 spans 16 residues.

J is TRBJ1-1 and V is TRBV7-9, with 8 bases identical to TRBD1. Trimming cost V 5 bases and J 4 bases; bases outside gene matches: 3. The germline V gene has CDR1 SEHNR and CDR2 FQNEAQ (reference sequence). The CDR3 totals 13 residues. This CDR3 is CASSATGGTEAFF. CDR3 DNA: TGTGCCAGCAGCGCTACAGGGGGCACTGAAGCTTTCTTT.